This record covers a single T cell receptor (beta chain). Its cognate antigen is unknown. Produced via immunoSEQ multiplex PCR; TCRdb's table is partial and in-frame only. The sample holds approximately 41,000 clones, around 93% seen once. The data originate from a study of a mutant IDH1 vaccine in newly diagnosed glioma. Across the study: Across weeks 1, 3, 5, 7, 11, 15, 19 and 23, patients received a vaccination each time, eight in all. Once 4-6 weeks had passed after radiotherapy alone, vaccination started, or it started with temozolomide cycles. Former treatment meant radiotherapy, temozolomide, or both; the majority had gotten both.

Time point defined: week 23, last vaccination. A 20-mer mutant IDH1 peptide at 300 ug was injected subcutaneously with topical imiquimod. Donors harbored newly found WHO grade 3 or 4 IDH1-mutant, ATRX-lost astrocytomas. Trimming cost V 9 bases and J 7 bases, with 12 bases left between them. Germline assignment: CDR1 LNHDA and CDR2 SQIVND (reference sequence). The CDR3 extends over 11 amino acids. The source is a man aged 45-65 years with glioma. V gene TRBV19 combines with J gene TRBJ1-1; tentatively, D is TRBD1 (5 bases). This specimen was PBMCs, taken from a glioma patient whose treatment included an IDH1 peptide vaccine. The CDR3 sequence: CASRRQIEAFF. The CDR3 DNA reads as TGTGCCAGCCGCCGACAGATTGAAGCTTTCTTT.